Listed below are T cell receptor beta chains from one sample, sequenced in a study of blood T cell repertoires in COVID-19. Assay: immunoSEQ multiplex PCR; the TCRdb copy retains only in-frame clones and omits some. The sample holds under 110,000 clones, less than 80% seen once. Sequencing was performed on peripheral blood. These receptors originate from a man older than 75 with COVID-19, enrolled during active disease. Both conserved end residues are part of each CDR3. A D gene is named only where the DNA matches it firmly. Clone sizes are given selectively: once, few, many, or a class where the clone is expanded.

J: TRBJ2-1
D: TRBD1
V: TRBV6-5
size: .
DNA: TGTGCCAGCAGCCCAGTGGGGACAGCCGGGGATGAGCAGTTCTTC
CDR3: CASSPVGTAGDEQFF

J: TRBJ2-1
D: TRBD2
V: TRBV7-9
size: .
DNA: TGTGCCAGCAGCTTAGAGACTAGCGGGAGAACCCATGAGCAGTTCTTC
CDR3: CASSLETSGRTHEQFF

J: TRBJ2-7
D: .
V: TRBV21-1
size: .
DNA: TGTGCCAGCAGCAGTGGGGACAGGGGCTCCTACGAGCAGTACTTC
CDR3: CASSSGDRGSYEQYF

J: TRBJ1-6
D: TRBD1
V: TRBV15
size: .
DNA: TGTGCCACCAGCAGATCCGGGACAGCCCTCCACTTT
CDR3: CATSRSGTALHF

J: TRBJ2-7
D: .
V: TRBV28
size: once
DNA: TGTGCCAGCAGTTTCTCGGGGATGAGGGACTACGAGCAGTACTTC
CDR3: CASSFSGMRDYEQYF

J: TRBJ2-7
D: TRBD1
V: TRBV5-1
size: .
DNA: TGCGCCAGCAGCATCGACGGGACAGGGTCTAACGAGCAGTACTTC
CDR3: CASSIDGTGSNEQYF

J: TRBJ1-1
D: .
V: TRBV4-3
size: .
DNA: TGCGCCAGCAGCCAAGTGATAGTGAACACTGAAGCTTTCTTT
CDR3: CASSQVIVNTEAFF

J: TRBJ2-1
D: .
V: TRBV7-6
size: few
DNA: TGTGCCAGCAGCTTAGAGGGGTTCAATGAGCAGTTCTTC
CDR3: CASSLEGFNEQFF

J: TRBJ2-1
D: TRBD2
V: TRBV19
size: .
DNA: TGTGCCAGTAGTTTGGGACTAGCGGCCTACAATGAGCAGTTCTTC
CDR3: CASSLGLAAYNEQFF

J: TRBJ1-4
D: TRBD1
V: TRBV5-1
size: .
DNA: TGCGCCAGCAGCCCGCGGGGTCCGGGACAGTCTAATGAAAAACTGTTTTTT
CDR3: CASSPRGPGQSNEKLFF

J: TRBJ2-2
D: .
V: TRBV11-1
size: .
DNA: TGTGCCAGCAGCCGAACACCGGGACTCAACACCGGGGAGCTGTTTTTT
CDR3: CASSRTPGLNTGELFF

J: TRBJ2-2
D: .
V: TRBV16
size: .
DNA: TGTGCCAGCAGCCAATCGAGCACCGGGGAGCTGTTTTTT
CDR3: CASSQSSTGELFF

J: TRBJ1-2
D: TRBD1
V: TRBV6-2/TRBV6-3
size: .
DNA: TGTGCCAGCAGTTTCAGGCGACAGGGGGCAGGTGGCTACACCTTC
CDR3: CASSFRRQGAGGYTF

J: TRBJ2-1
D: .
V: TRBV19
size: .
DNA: TGTGCCAGTAGTATGGGATCGGGGGGCCGGGAGCAGTTCTTC
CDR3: CASSMGSGGREQFF

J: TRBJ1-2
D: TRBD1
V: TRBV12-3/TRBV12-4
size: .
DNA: TGTGCCAGCAGTTTACCGGGACAGGACGGCTACACCTTC
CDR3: CASSLPGQDGYTF

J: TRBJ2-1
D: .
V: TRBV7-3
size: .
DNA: TGTGCCAGCAGCCTGGACTGGAGCTCCTACAATGAGCAGTTCTTC
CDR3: CASSLDWSSYNEQFF

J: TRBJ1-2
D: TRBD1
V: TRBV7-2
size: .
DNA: TGTGCCAGCAGCAAGGGGGGACAGGCTCGTTATGGCTACACCTTC
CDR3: CASSKGGQARYGYTF

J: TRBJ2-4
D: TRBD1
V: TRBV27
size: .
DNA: TGTGCCAGCAGTTTATACCCCCCTGGACAGGGGCGGGACATTCAGTACTTC
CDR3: CASSLYPPGQGRDIQYF